One TCR beta chain is described in this entry. Its antigen remains unknown. This may arise from a read error, as a much more abundant clone is one base away. The record originates from a study of T cells in Graves' hyperthyroidism and ophthalmopathy. RNA transcripts yielded amplified TCR beta CDR3 regions. The primer set for the first-round RT-PCR of the TCR CDR3 was HTBI. TCRdb itself ran the multiplex PCR reads through MiXCR, one entry per CDR3 protein. Seen here are 540,000 or so distinct CDR3 sequences, 40% to 55% observed once, and the top ten hold roughly 19%. Germline V gene data show CDR1 as MGHRA and CDR2 as YSYEKL. Trimming shortened V by 7 bases and J by 9 bases, and 28 bases separated the two germline ends. The CDR3 is 16 amino acids. Pregnant or lactating patients were excluded, as were those with uncontrolled infection or other autoimmune disease. Notes on the study in general: Ophthalmopathy was told apart from stable hyperthyroidism by a 13 V-J model. Most thyroid-expanded clonotypes above 0.001 were also found in blood. Ophthalmopathy, as predicted by the model, came a median roughly 6.5 months after the prediction.

The sequenced material came from peripheral blood or thyroid tissue (not recorded which). The J gene is TRBJ2-7, the V gene TRBV4-1, with a tentative D call TRBD2 (5 bases). This TCR was recovered from an adult woman with Graves' disease, either hyperthyroidism or ophthalmopathy (not recorded which). The CDR3 DNA follows: TGCGCCAGCACACCGCTTCACCTGGAACTAGTCAGCGGGCAGTACTTC. This codes for CASTPLHLELVSGQYF.